The 17 T cell receptor beta chains below were found in one sample sequenced in a study of blood T cell repertoires in COVID-19. Data came from immunoSEQ multiplex PCR; TCRdb stores just in-frame clones and leaves some out. The sample shows roughly 150,000 clones, 75% to 90% of them seen only once. Sequencing used peripheral blood. The receptors were sampled from a man younger than 30 with COVID-19, enrolled during active disease.

This sequence joins TRBV6-2 or TRBV6-3 and TRBJ2-7, with 9 bases lining up with TRBD1. CDR1 and CDR2 (germline): MNHEY, SVGEGT. The J segment lost 0 bases and the V segment lost 4 bases, leaving 16 bases of the junction unmatched. The CDR3 extends over 19 amino acids. The CDR3 DNA follows: TGTGCCAGCAGTTTTCCTACCGCCGGGACAGGGATAAGCTCCTACGAGCAGTACTTC. Residues: CASSFPTAGTGISSYEQYF.

CDR3 protein: CATLEGQGFGEQYF. The CDR3, as DNA: TGTGCCACCCTCGAGGGACAGGGTTTTGGGGAGCAGTACTTC. The chain couples TRBV2 to TRBJ2-7; TRBD1 aligns across 9 bases. Germline loops: CDR1 SNHLY, CDR2 FYNNEI. Germline trimming cut 10 bases from V and 7 bases from J; bases unmatched to any gene: 14. CDR3 length: 14 amino acids.

The chain's CDR3 is CASSPTPRGLNSPLHF. CDR3 DNA: TGTGCCAGCAGCCCAACCCCCAGGGGTCTAAATTCACCCCTCCACTTT. The chain links TRBV11-2 to TRBJ1-6, with a tentative D call TRBD1 (6 bases). Trimming cost V 5 bases and J 7 bases, with 18 bases left between them. The V gene's germline CDR1 is SGHAT and CDR2 FQNNGV. The CDR3 sequence is 16 residues long.

V and J are TRBV6-5 and TRBJ1-4; D is perhaps TRBD1 (5 bases). The CDR3 has 14 residues. The germline V and J ends were trimmed by 6 bases and 10 bases, with 18 bases remaining between them. CDR1 MNHEY and CDR2 SVGAGI come from the germline V gene. The CDR3 region has the DNA TGTGCCAGCAGGGCAACAGGTTTTGACGGAAAACTGTTTTTT. This translates into CASRATGFDGKLFF.

The V and J genes are TRBV19 and TRBJ2-5; the D gene is possibly TRBD2 (6 bases). The V and J ends lost 1 base and 5 bases respectively, with 11 bases between them. The CDR3 runs to 14 residues. The germline V gene has CDR1 LNHDA and CDR2 SQIVND (reference sequence). CDR3 in amino acids: CASSIVLASETQYF. CDR3 nucleotide sequence: TGTGCCAGTAGTATAGTGCTAGCGTCGGAGACCCAGTACTTC.

The chain recombines TRBV6-2 or TRBV6-3 with TRBJ2-1; 12 bases align to TRBD2. This CDR3 region has 15 residues. After removal of 5 bases from V and 7 bases from J, the junction contained 6 bases not matched to a gene. Germline-derived CDR1 and CDR2 are MNHEY and SVGEGT. The CDR3, as DNA: TGTGCCAGCAGTCCGACTAGCGGGAGTAAAAATGAGCAGTTCTTC. Translation: CASSPTSGSKNEQFF.

As regards this clone: Other DNA sequences in the same sample also yield this CDR3. This sequence joins TRBV12-3 or TRBV12-4 and TRBJ2-1, with D unclear. The germline V and J ends were trimmed by 2 bases and 7 bases, with 6 bases remaining between them. The CDR3 has 12 residues. This chain's CDR3 is CASSLRRNEQFF. CDR3 coding DNA: TGTGCCAGCAGTTTACGGCGGAATGAGCAGTTCTTC.

This clone was found a few times. The rearrangement uses TRBV9 and TRBJ2-3; D not certain. Germline V gene sequence: CDR1 SGDLS, CDR2 YYNGEE. V lost 4 bases, J lost 0 bases, and 9 bases lay in between. CDR3 size: 14 residues. The CDR3 coding sequence is TGTGCCAGCAGCCCGTACTCTAGCACAGATACGCAGTATTTT. Protein sequence: CASSPYSSTDTQYF. The entire variable domain, with the rest obtained from reference TRBV9 and TRBJ2-3, is as follows: DSGVTQTPKHLITATGQRVTLRCSPRSGDLSVYWYQQSLDQGLQFLIQYYNGEERAKGNILERFSAQQFPDLHSELNLSSLELGDSALYFCASSPYSSTDTQYFGPGTRLTVL.

The chain recombines TRBV7-2 with TRBJ2-2; 10 bases line up with TRBD1. Trimming cost V 5 bases and J 3 bases; bases outside gene matches: 15. This CDR3 region has 19 residues. Germline V CDR1 and CDR2: SGHTA, FQGNSA. CDR3 region: CASSPPGWGTGVHTGELFF. Written as DNA, the CDR3 is TGTGCCAGCAGCCCCCCGGGGTGGGGGACAGGGGTCCACACCGGGGAGCTGTTTTTT.

The chain joins TRBV5-1 to TRBJ2-1; possible D gene TRBD2, 6 bases. CDR1 and CDR2 (germline): SGHRS, YFSETQ. Deletions cut 4 bases from V and 3 bases from J, with 14 bases between. The CDR3 is 15 amino acids. CDR3 protein: CASSGTQDYYNEQFF. The CDR3 DNA follows: TGCGCCAGCAGCGGGACTCAGGACTACTACAATGAGCAGTTCTTC.

V is TRBV6-4 and J is TRBJ2-5; 7 nucleotides match TRBD1. J was trimmed by 1 base and V by 5 bases; bases with no gene match: 4. Germline assignment: CDR1 MRHNA and CDR2 SNTAGT. This CDR3 comprises 14 residues. The CDR3, as DNA: TGTGCCAGCAGTCTAGGGGGCCCCCAAGAGACCCAGTACTTC. It encodes CASSLGGPQETQYF.

The rearrangement links TRBV7-2 to TRBJ2-1; 7 positions match TRBD2. Germline loops: CDR1 SGHTA, CDR2 FQGNSA. V was pared by 3 bases and J by 5 bases, with 10 bases of the junction left unmatched. The CDR3 consists of 16 residues. The CDR3 region is CASSFRLADTHNEQFF. The CDR3 DNA is TGTGCCAGCAGCTTCCGACTAGCCGATACCCACAATGAGCAGTTCTTC.

The chain recombines TRBV13 with TRBJ1-3, with D possibly being TRBD1 (5 bases). Trimming stripped 1 base from V and 0 bases from J, with 13 bases between. The CDR3 runs to 17 residues. Germline V gene lookup returns CDR1 PRHDT and CDR2 FYEKMQ (reference sequence). This CDR3 reads CASSLALDNRSGNTIYF. CDR3 DNA sequence: TGTGCCAGCAGCTTAGCCCTGGACAATCGCTCTGGAAACACCATATATTTT.

CDR3 protein: CATRDITNTGELFF. CDR3 nucleotides: TGTGCCACCAGGGACATAACGAACACCGGGGAGCTGTTTTTT. The rearrangement links TRBV24-1 to TRBJ2-2, with D perhaps matching TRBD1 (5 bases). The germline CDR1 and CDR2 sequences are KGHDR and SFDVKD. With 7 bases removed from V and 0 bases from J, the gap between germline ends came to 8 bases. This CDR3 region has 14 residues.

The genes are TRBV2 and TRBJ2-3; D is uncertain. Looked up from germline, CDR1 is SNHLY and CDR2 is FYNNEI. V gave up 6 bases and J gave up 1 base, with 8 bases separating them. This CDR3 region has 13 residues. CDR3 nucleotide sequence: TGTGCCAGCAGAGGCCAGGGCACAGATACGCAGTATTTT. Residues: CASRGQGTDTQYF.

The V call is TRBV5-4, the J call TRBJ1-3; D perhaps matches TRBD1 (5 bases). The CDR3 runs to 15 residues. Looked up from germline, CDR1 is SGHNT and CDR2 is YYREEE (reference sequence). V was clipped by 0 bases and J by 4 bases, with 11 bases between them. The CDR3 loop reads CASSLGPGRGNTIYF. DNA of the CDR3: TGTGCCAGCAGCTTGGGTCCAGGGCGCGGAAACACCATATATTTT.

The chain couples TRBV11-2 to TRBJ2-3; 11 bases are a match to TRBD2. V lost 3 bases and J lost 9; bases outside the gene matches: 11. The CDR3 contains 16 residues. Germline CDR1 and CDR2: SGHAT and FQNNGV. CDR3 DNA sequence: TGTGCCAGCAGCTTCATAGCGGGAGGGTCCAGGGGAACGCAGTATTTT. Translated, it gives CASSFIAGGSRGTQYF.